A single sample gave rise to the 29 T cell receptor beta chains below, sequenced in a study of T cells in Graves' hyperthyroidism and ophthalmopathy. Amplified TCR beta CDR3 regions derived from RNA transcripts. TCR CDR3 regions were first amplified by RT-PCR with HTBI primers. TCRdb re-derived calls from the multiplex PCR reads in MiXCR, one entry per CDR3 protein. There are hundreds of thousands of distinct CDR3 sequences in the sample; approximately 40% occur only once, and approximately 8.7% lies in the top ten. Sequenced material: blood. Receptors were obtained from a man between 18 and 35 years old with Graves' hyperthyroidism.

The rearrangement joins TRBV5-1 to TRBJ1-4; TRBD1 matches 8 bases. The CDR3 runs 14 residues. Per the germline V gene, CDR1 is SGHRS and CDR2 is YFSETQ. With V trimmed by 4 bases and J by 5 bases, 4 bases remained unmatched. The CDR3 DNA sequence: TGCGCCAGCAGCACCACAGGGGGGAATGAAAAACTGTTTTTT. Amino acid sequence: CASSTTGGNEKLFF.

J is TRBJ2-7 and V is TRBV20-1; 7 positions match TRBD1. Germline V gene data show CDR1 as DFQATT and CDR2 as SNEGSKA (reference sequence). CDR3 length: 15 amino acids. The J segment lost 0 bases and the V segment lost 0 bases, leaving 5 bases of the junction unmatched. The CDR3 bases are TGCAGTGCTAGAGATATCCGGACAGGCTCCTACGAGCAGTACTTC. Translating it yields CSARDIRTGSYEQYF.

This rearrangement joins TRBV7-9 to TRBJ1-1; D is unclear. Germline CDR1 SEHNR, CDR2 FQNEAQ (reference sequence). The V and J ends lost 8 bases and 2 bases respectively, with 6 bases between them. This CDR3 contains 11 residues. For the CDR3, the DNA is TGTGCCAGCGCCATCAACACTGAAGCTTTCTTT. It specifies CASAINTEAFF.

This chain joins TRBV2 and TRBJ1-2; 9 bases map to TRBD1. V gave up 5 bases and J gave up 4 bases; unmatched junction bases: 8. The CDR3 extends over 15 amino acids. Germline V CDR1 and CDR2: SNHLY, FYNNEI. This CDR3 is CASSQDRGWSYGYTF. The CDR3 coding sequence is TGTGCCAGCAGTCAGGACAGGGGATGGAGCTATGGCTACACCTTC.

The chain employs TRBV10-2 and TRBJ1-2, with D maybe TRBD1 (5 bases). Germline CDR1 and CDR2: WSHSY and SAAADI. The CDR3 is made up of 14 amino acids. Trimming shortened V by 2 bases and J by 4 bases, and 11 bases separated the two germline ends. The CDR3 DNA reads TGCGCCAGCAGTGAGGGGGGTCTTAGCTATGGCTACACCTTC. Translated: CASSEGGLSYGYTF.

The chain is built from TRBV4-1 and TRBJ2-5, with TRBD1 identical over 10 bases. Germline CDR1 is MGHRA and CDR2 is YSYEKL. The V gene end was trimmed by 1 base and the J gene end by 5 bases; junction bases not matched to a gene: 7. The CDR3 consists of 16 residues. Written as DNA, the CDR3 is TGCGCCAGCAGCCAAGCGGGGGACAGGGGAGAGGAGACCCAGTACTTC. Protein sequence: CASSQAGDRGEETQYF.

The chain carries TRBV4-3 and TRBJ1-5, with TRBD1 matching 10 bases. Looked up from germline, CDR1 is LGHNA and CDR2 is YSLEER. With V trimmed by 4 bases and J by 5 bases, 8 bases remained unmatched. The CDR3 is 16 amino acids. CDR3 amino acids: CASSPGPDRGDQPQHF. CDR3 DNA sequence: TGCGCCAGCAGCCCGGGCCCGGACAGGGGGGATCAGCCCCAGCATTTT.

The V gene is TRBV12-3 or TRBV12-4, the J gene TRBJ2-7, with 9 positions matching TRBD1. The CDR3 extends over 14 amino acids. After removal of 5 bases from V and 6 bases from J, the junction contained 8 bases not matched to a gene. CDR3 region: CASSLGTGSREQYF. The CDR3 nucleotides are TGTGCCAGCAGTCTAGGGACAGGGTCTCGCGAGCAGTACTTC.

The CDR3 protein is CASREGATGVAGELFF. Written as DNA, the CDR3 is TGTGCCAGCAGAGAAGGCGCTACGGGAGTCGCCGGGGAGCTGTTTTTT. The J gene is TRBJ2-2, the V gene TRBV7-9; D might be TRBD2 (6 bases). Trimming left V 6 bases short and J 6 bases short, with 20 bases between. This CDR3 comprises 16 residues. Germline CDR1 reads SEHNR; CDR2 reads FQNEAQ (reference sequence).

The table lists this clonotype with a few counts. This chain links TRBV29-1 with TRBJ2-5; 7 nucleotides align to TRBD1. The V gene end was trimmed by 2 bases and the J gene end by 4 bases; junction bases not matched to a gene: 4. The CDR3 runs 13 residues. The germline V gene encodes CDR1 SQVTM and CDR2 ANQGSEA. The CDR3 loop reads CSVEFTGVETQYF. CDR3 in DNA: TGCAGCGTTGAATTCACAGGGGTAGAGACCCAGTACTTC. The whole variable domain, filled in from reference TRBV29-1 and TRBJ2-5, reads SAVISQKPSRDICQRGTSLTIQCQVDSQVTMMFWYRQQPGQSLTLIATANQGSEATYESGFVIDKFPISRPNLTFSTLTVSNMSPEDSSIYLCSVEFTGVETQYFGPGTRLLVL.

This clonotype was found a few times. This rearrangement joins TRBV4-1 to TRBJ2-7; 8 positions match TRBD1. This CDR3 has 15 amino acids. In germline, CDR1 is MGHRA, CDR2 YSYEKL. With V trimmed by 3 bases and J by 3 bases, 7 bases remained unmatched. The CDR3 reads CASSHGQGNGYEQYF. Here the CDR3 DNA reads TGCGCCAGCAGCCACGGACAGGGCAACGGCTACGAGCAGTACTTC.

The rearrangement links TRBV7-2 to TRBJ2-7; 8 nucleotides align to TRBD2. J gave up 2 bases and V 3 bases, and 12 bases lay outside the gene matches. Looked up from germline, CDR1 is SGHTA and CDR2 is FQGNSA. The length of the CDR3 is 17 residues. The DNA for the CDR3 is TGTGCCAGCAGCTTGGTCGAGAGGACTAGCAGGGCCTACGAGCAGTACTTC. Protein product: CASSLVERTSRAYEQYF.

At least ten counts were recorded for this clonotype. The CDR3 DNA sequence: TGTGCCAGCACGGGGTTCCAAGAGACCCAGTACTTC. As protein: CASTGFQETQYF. V is TRBV7-6 and J is TRBJ2-5, with D tentatively TRBD2 (5 bases). V was trimmed by 7 bases and J by 1 base, leaving 7 bases between them. The CDR3 totals 12 residues. Per germline, CDR1 SGHVS and CDR2 FNYEAQ.

There are many counts of this clonotype. The chain couples TRBV19 to TRBJ1-1, with D tentatively TRBD1 (5 bases). Trimming removed 10 bases from V and 3 bases from J, with 15 bases in between. Germline V lookup: CDR1 LNHDA, CDR2 SQIVND (reference sequence). CDR3 size: 13 residues. The CDR3 protein is CANRREGYTEAFF. DNA of the CDR3: TGTGCCAATCGACGGGAGGGGTACACTGAAGCTTTCTTT.

There are a few counts of this clonotype. The chain uses TRBV7-9 and TRBJ1-1, with D perhaps matching TRBD1 (5 bases). Between the trimmed V and J ends, which lost 1 base and 3 bases, there was a span of 12 bases. Germline V lookup: CDR1 SEHNR, CDR2 FQNEAQ (reference sequence). The CDR3 covers 15 residues. CDR3 amino acids: CASSLVGGRDTEAFF. As DNA, the CDR3 is TGTGCCAGCAGCTTAGTCGGGGGAAGGGACACTGAAGCTTTCTTT. Full variable domain (missing parts from reference TRBV7-9 and TRBJ1-1): DTGVSQNPRHKITKRGQNVTFRCDPISEHNRLYWYRQTLGQGPEFLTYFQNEAQLEKSRLLSDRFSAERPKGSFSTLEIQRTEQGDSAMYLCASSLVGGRDTEAFFGQGTRLTVV.

The V gene is TRBV5-1, the J gene TRBJ2-2; no definite D call. V lost 0 bases and J lost 6, with 9 bases in between. From germline, CDR1 is SGHRS and CDR2 YFSETQ. The length of the CDR3 is 14 residues. CDR3 nucleotides: TGCGCCAGCAGCTTGGGGTTGACGGCCGGGGAGCTGTTTTTT. It translates to CASSLGLTAGELFF.

This clonotype came up many times. The chain combines TRBV10-3 with TRBJ1-4; 9 bases align to TRBD1. Germline V gene sequence: CDR1 ENHRY, CDR2 SYGVKD. The CDR3 covers 12 residues. The V gene end was trimmed by 9 bases and the J gene end by 5 bases; junction bases not matched to a gene: 1. The DNA of the CDR3 is TGTGCCATAGGACAGGGGAATGAAAAACTGTTTTTT. Translating gives CAIGQGNEKLFF.

This chain uses TRBV6-6 with TRBJ2-5; D may be TRBD1 (6 bases). The CDR3 totals 15 residues. CDR1 MNHNY and CDR2 SVGAGI come from the germline V gene (reference sequence). Trimming took off 5 bases at V and 5 bases at J, with 18 bases between the two ends. This chain's CDR3 is CASSEPQGLAETQYF. The CDR3 nucleotides are TGTGCCAGCAGTGAACCACAGGGCTTGGCCGAGACCCAGTACTTC.

This clonotype was observed a handful of times. The V and J genes are TRBV7-9 and TRBJ2-7; TRBD1 is a possible D gene (6 bases). This CDR3 has 16 amino acids. The germline V gene encodes CDR1 SEHNR and CDR2 FQNEAQ (reference sequence). V was cut by 1 base and J by 3 bases, with 16 bases left in between. The CDR3 DNA follows: TGTGCCAGCAGCTTAGTTGGGGCAGGGGCCATCTACGAGCAGTACTTC. It translates to CASSLVGAGAIYEQYF.

This clonotype was detected many times. This rearrangement joins TRBV10-3 to TRBJ1-4; D is unclear. This CDR3 spans 13 amino acids. Germline lookup yields CDR1 ENHRY and CDR2 SYGVKD. V lost 11 bases, J lost 0 bases, and 10 bases lay in between. For the CDR3, the DNA is TGTGCCCCCCGAAGAGCAACTAATGAAAAACTGTTTTTT. This sequence encodes CAPRRATNEKLFF.

This clonotype was counted a few times. The rearrangement joins TRBV4-2 to TRBJ2-2; D ambiguous. This CDR3 is 13 amino acids long. V lost 0 bases and J 7 bases, leaving 6 bases between the germline ends. The germline V gene encodes CDR1 LGHNA and CDR2 YNFKEQ. The CDR3 DNA is TGTGCCAGCAGCCAAGAAAGGGACGGGGAGCTGTTTTTT. Translation gives CASSQERDGELFF.

The chain carries TRBV7-8 and TRBJ1-2, with TRBD1 matching over 7 bases. This CDR3 comprises 15 residues. V was pared by 1 base and J by 7 bases, with 9 bases of the junction left unmatched. Germline CDR1 SGHVS, CDR2 FQNEAQ. The CDR3 nucleotides read TGTGCCAGCAGCTTAGGTACAGGGGACACCGGTGGCTACACCTTC. Its translation: CASSLGTGDTGGYTF.

On this clonotype: One end of the junction varies from germline; a read error may be responsible. In DNA form, the CDR3 reads TGTGCCAGCAGTTTAGGGGACAGGTCCCCATATGGCCACACCTTC. Translating it yields CASSLGDRSPYGHTF. The rearrangement uses TRBV12-3 or TRBV12-4 and TRBJ1-2; 8 bases are a match to TRBD1. This CDR3 is built from 15 residues.

The chain has TRBV5-1 and TRBJ1-1, with a tentative D call TRBD1 (6 bases). The germline CDR1 and CDR2 sequences are SGHRS and YFSETQ. The CDR3 loop spans 14 amino acids. Trimming shortened V by 6 bases and J by 2 bases, and 14 bases separated the two germline ends. This CDR3 is CASTRRGGNTEAFF. As DNA, the CDR3 is TGCGCCAGCACTCGGCGAGGGGGAAACACTGAAGCTTTCTTT.

The chain uses TRBV7-2 and TRBJ2-5; 11 nucleotides align to TRBD2. Germline V gene data show CDR1 as SGHTA and CDR2 as FQGNSA. The CDR3 is 15 residues long. With V trimmed by 11 bases and J by 4 bases, 12 bases remained unmatched. The CDR3 DNA is TGTGCCTGGAGTGTTACTAGCGGGAGTATAGAGACCCAGTACTTC. This codes for CAWSVTSGSIETQYF. Using reference TRBV7-2 and TRBJ2-5 for the parts outside the CDR3, the full variable domain is GAGVSQSPSNKVTEKGKDVELRCDPISGHTALYWYRQSLGQGLEFLIYFQGNSAPDKSGLPSDRFSAERTGGSVSTLTIQRTQQEDSAVYLCAWSVTSGSIETQYFGPGTRLLVL.

The table lists this clonotype with many counts. CDR3 DNA: TGTGCCAGCAGCTTCCCACTGACGGAAGCTTTCTTT. Translation gives CASSFPLTEAFF. The chain employs TRBV7-2 and TRBJ1-1; D gene ambiguous. Trimming cost V 3 bases and J 8 bases, with 10 bases left between them. The CDR3 loop spans 12 amino acids. Germline V CDR1 and CDR2: SGHTA, FQGNSA.

The gene calls are TRBV13 and TRBJ1-2; D gene uncertain. V lost 4 bases and J 4 bases, leaving 16 bases between the germline ends. Looked up from germline, CDR1 is PRHDT and CDR2 is FYEKMQ (reference sequence). The CDR3 spans 15 residues. The chain's CDR3 is CASSSPAGGFYGYTF. The CDR3 coding sequence is TGTGCCAGCAGCTCCCCTGCGGGAGGTTTCTATGGCTACACCTTC.

This clonotype was detected once. Since a much larger clone is just one base distant, this may be a read error. The V and J genes are TRBV7-1 and TRBJ2-5; perhaps TRBD2 as D (6 bases). TRBV7-1 is filed as an ORF, its function uncertain. CDR3 length: 13 residues. CDR3 in DNA: TGTGCCAGCAGCTCAGGGGGCGCGGGGACCCGGTACTTC. Its protein is CASSSGGAGTRYF.

This chain connects TRBV12-3 or TRBV12-4 to TRBJ2-5; the match to TRBD1 covers 8 bases. The CDR3 is 16 amino acids. V lost 3 bases and J lost 9; bases outside the gene matches: 15. The CDR3 region has the DNA TGTGCCAGCAGTTTGGACCCAGGGACAGGCTGGAAGGCCCAGTACTTC. It codes for CASSLDPGTGWKAQYF.